This T cell receptor (beta chain) was profiled in a study of T-cell memory formation after mild COVID-19. Whole-study findings and limits: The authors did not confirm SARS-CoV-2 specificity of second-wave clones peaking day 37. CD4/CD8 balance held among clones contracting day 15 to 85, and later expanders leaned CD4+. Clones that contracted clustered mainly in CM and EM if CD4+ and in EMRA if CD8+.

Germline V gene sequence: CDR1 DFQATT, CDR2 SNEGSKA (reference sequence). The CDR3 length is 14 residues. J gave up 1 base and V 5 bases, and 5 bases lay outside the gene matches. TCRdb redid the calling of the 5' RACE reads with MiXCR, one entry per CDR3 protein. Seen here are about 450,000 distinct CDR3 sequences, 20% to 25% observed once, and the top ten hold roughly 13%. This clonotype was recorded at least ten times. No antigen is known for it. This TCR was recovered from an adult woman who had mild COVID-19 (a few samples of this study predate the infection). Cell type and time point are not known. The rearrangement links TRBV20-1 to TRBJ2-7; 10 positions match TRBD2. The sample was PBMCs or a T cell subset sorted from them (not recorded which). CDR3 sequence reads: CSAPGLAASYEQYF. The CDR3 DNA reads as TGCAGTGCTCCCGGACTAGCGGCATCCTACGAGCAGTACTTC.